This entry concerns a single TCR beta chain. CDR1 SNHLY and CDR2 FYNNEI come from the germline V gene. The CDR3 has 12 amino acids. V gave up 11 bases and J gave up 5 bases, with 12 bases separating them. These data come from a study of blood T cell repertoires in COVID-19. Overall study: COVID-19 samples collected from the United States, Italy and Spain covered acute and convalescent phases. Nucleic acid was either cDNA or gDNA, and it came from T cells, B-cell-depleted T cells, or PBMCs.

A Seattle source enrolled patients during active infection and followed them longitudinally. The data were produced by immunoSEQ multiplex PCR, yet TCRdb's version contains in-frame clones alone and is incomplete. The profile shows some 370,000 clones, around 87% of them singletons. Sequenced input: peripheral blood. The V and J genes are TRBV2 and TRBJ2-2, with a weak D call TRBD1 (5 bases). This sequence originates from a woman in her twenties or thirties with COVID-19, enrolled during active disease. CDR3 region: CAGARTTGELFF. In nucleotides, the CDR3 is TGTGCCGGGGCTCGAACTACCGGGGAGCTGTTTTTT.